The next 25 T cell receptor beta chains were all read from a single sample in a study of cytomegalovirus exposure and HLA in healthy donors (dated by TCRdb to about 2017). The library was built by means of the immunoSEQ multiplex PCR assay. A mixture of 60 forward primers for TCR Vbeta segments and 13 reverse primers for TCR Jbeta segments was used in the multiplex PCR. The source is immuneACCESS, and TCRdb retained only in-frame sequences with V and J called. Part of the clones is not carried over; for the studies checked, unresolved V genes explain less than half of this, and the remainder is unexplained. For this sample the table gives over 150,000 clones, of which approximately 80% were detected only once. The ten largest clonotypes hold around 7% of the sample. Specimen: PBMCs. The receptors originated from a man aged 25 to 45 in good health and CMV-seropositive.

This clone was seen a handful of times. The chain is built from TRBV27 and TRBJ2-3; 9 bases map to TRBD2. The germline V gene has CDR1 MNHEY and CDR2 SMNVEV (reference sequence). V lost 4 bases, J lost 3 bases, and 8 bases stayed unmatched. The CDR3 runs 16 residues. DNA of the CDR3: TGTGCCAGCAGTTCAGGTAGCGGGAGTGGTACAGATACGCAGTATTTT. Translating gives CASSSGSGSGTDTQYF.

V gene TRBV7-9 combines with J gene TRBJ1-4; D is possibly TRBD1 (5 bases). V was trimmed by 1 base and J by 3 bases, leaving 12 bases between them. The CDR3 totals 16 residues. The germline CDR1 and CDR2 sequences are SEHNR and FQNEAQ (reference sequence). CDR3 region: CASSLGPGFANEKLFF. CDR3 bases: TGTGCCAGCAGCTTAGGTCCAGGGTTTGCTAATGAAAAACTGTTTTTT.

The chain is built from TRBV7-9 and TRBJ2-3, with 10 positions matching TRBD1. Per the germline V gene, CDR1 is SEHNR and CDR2 is FQNEAQ (reference sequence). Losses at the gene ends were 5 bases for V and 2 bases for J; bases not matched to a gene: 4. The length of the CDR3 is 15 residues. The CDR3 sequence is CASSLGTGATDTQYF. The CDR3, as DNA: TGTGCCAGCAGCCTCGGGACAGGGGCCACAGATACGCAGTATTTT.

V usage is TRBV20-1 and J usage is TRBJ2-1; D is unclear. Germline values: CDR1 DFQATT, CDR2 SNEGSKA (reference sequence). The CDR3 extends over 10 amino acids. V gave up 6 bases and J gave up 6 bases, with 6 bases separating them. The CDR3 spells CSAQRNEQFF. The CDR3, as DNA: TGCAGTGCCCAGCGCAATGAGCAGTTCTTC.

The V gene is TRBV11-1, the J gene TRBJ2-2; 8 bases line up with TRBD1. This CDR3 spans 17 amino acids. Unmatched junction bases numbered 8, after V lost 1 base and J lost 4 bases. Per germline, CDR1 SGHAT and CDR2 FQDESV (reference sequence). CDR3 coding DNA: TGTGCCAGCAGCTTAGGGTACAGGGGGATTGGCACCGGGGAGCTGTTTTTT. It yields the protein CASSLGYRGIGTGELFF. Full variable domain (outside the CDR3, taken from reference TRBV11-1 and TRBJ2-2): EAEVAQSPRYKITEKSQAVAFWCDPISGHATLYWYRQILGQGPELLVQFQDESVVDDSQLPKDRFSAERLKGVDSTLKIQPAELGDSAMYLCASSLGYRGIGTGELFFGEGSRLTVL.

The chain combines TRBV11-2 with TRBJ2-2; a possible D gene is TRBD1 (6 bases). V lost 4 bases to trimming and J lost 6 bases, with 15 bases between them. The CDR3 consists of 15 residues. From germline, CDR1 is SGHAT and CDR2 FQNNGV. CDR3 amino acids: CASSSLLPGAGELFF. In nucleotides, the CDR3 is TGTGCCAGCAGCTCCCTTTTACCAGGGGCCGGGGAGCTGTTTTTT.

This clone showed up just a few times. The chain joins TRBV7-6 to TRBJ1-1; 7 bases match TRBD1. CDR1 is SGHVS and CDR2 is FNYEAQ in the germline V gene. V shed 5 bases and J 1 base; nucleotides not matched to a gene: 4. The length of the CDR3 is 14 residues. As DNA, the CDR3 is TGTGCCAGCAGCCCGGGGACAGCGAACACTGAAGCTTTCTTT. Its protein is CASSPGTANTEAFF.

This clone was detected only once. This chain uses TRBV4-3 with TRBJ2-3, with D uncertain. In germline, CDR1 is LGHNA, CDR2 YSLEER. V lost 0 bases, J lost 0 bases, and 7 bases lay in between. The CDR3 loop spans 15 amino acids. The CDR3 DNA reads TGCGCCAGCAGCCAAGAAATAATGAGCACAGATACGCAGTATTTT. Translating it yields CASSQEIMSTDTQYF.

The chain carries TRBV5-6 and TRBJ2-3; D is unclear. The germline V gene encodes CDR1 SGHDT and CDR2 YYEEEE. Trimming pared 0 bases from V and 1 base from J, leaving 6 bases between. The CDR3 covers 14 residues. The CDR3, as DNA: TGTGCCAGCAGCTTGGCCCTTGGCACAGATACGCAGTATTTT. Protein sequence: CASSLALGTDTQYF.

The V call is TRBV18, the J call TRBJ2-1; possible D gene TRBD2, 7 bases. The CDR3 is 14 amino acids. In germline, CDR1 is KGHSH, CDR2 LQKENI. The germline V and J ends were trimmed by 4 bases and 6 bases, with 13 bases remaining between them. CDR3 amino acids: CASSREGEGNEQFF. In DNA, the CDR3 is TGTGCCAGCTCACGGGAGGGGGAAGGCAATGAGCAGTTCTTC.

This clone has a single count. The chain links TRBV27 to TRBJ1-2; no reliable D call. V was trimmed by 3 bases and J by 8 bases, leaving 13 bases between them. The length of the CDR3 is 13 residues. The germline gives CDR1 MNHEY, CDR2 SMNVEV (reference sequence). Here the CDR3 reads CASSLRSSGGYTF. The CDR3 region has the DNA TGTGCCAGCAGTTTGAGGTCTTCGGGGGGCTACACCTTC.

As regards this clone: Within the sample, other DNA sequences also encode this same CDR3. V usage is TRBV9 and J usage is TRBJ1-2; tentative D call: TRBD1 (5 bases). Trimming removed 0 bases from V and 3 bases from J, with 9 bases in between. This CDR3 spans 14 amino acids. Looked up from germline, CDR1 is SGDLS and CDR2 is YYNGEE. CDR3 in DNA: TGTGCCAGCAGCGTAGGGGGGGGTGACTATGGCTACACCTTC. It specifies CASSVGGGDYGYTF.

This clone was picked up one time. The rearrangement uses TRBV19 and TRBJ2-2, with 10 bases lining up with TRBD1. J lost 1 base, V lost 6 bases, and 8 bases had no gene match. Per germline, CDR1 LNHDA and CDR2 SQIVND (reference sequence). The CDR3 contains 17 residues. CDR3 residues: CASRGFRTGGNTGELFF. The DNA for the CDR3 is TGTGCCAGTAGGGGATTCCGGACAGGGGGGAACACCGGGGAGCTGTTTTTT.

This clone was detected once. CDR3 in amino acids: CASSCSSGGRGNEQFF. In nucleotides, the CDR3 is TGTGCCAGCAGTTGCTCTAGCGGGGGCCGAGGGAATGAGCAGTTCTTC. The chain carries TRBV6-6 and TRBJ2-1; 10 bases fit TRBD2. J was trimmed by 7 bases and V by 4 bases; bases with no gene match: 10. The CDR3 is 16 amino acids. The V gene's germline CDR1 is MNHNY and CDR2 SVGAGI (reference sequence).

The chain is built from TRBV5-6 and TRBJ2-5; 7 bases match TRBD1. Germline V gene data show CDR1 as SGHDT and CDR2 as YYEEEE. With 0 bases clipped from V and 2 bases from J, the junction kept 10 bases outside the gene matches. There are 17 residues in the CDR3. CDR3 nucleotides: TGTGCCAGCAGCTTGGACCTATGGGGACAGCTACAAGAGACCCAGTACTTC. Translation: CASSLDLWGQLQETQYF.

The chain couples TRBV5-1 to TRBJ2-2; 10 bases fit TRBD1. Per the germline V gene, CDR1 is SGHRS and CDR2 is YFSETQ. The CDR3 spans 17 residues. Trimming cost V 5 bases and J 2 bases; bases outside gene matches: 9. In DNA, the CDR3 is TGCGCCAGCAGACAGACAGGGGGCGGCCTTAACACCGGGGAGCTGTTTTTT. As protein: CASRQTGGGLNTGELFF.

The sample holds one count of this clone. This sequence joins TRBV13 and TRBJ2-7; 14 nucleotides align to TRBD2. V dropped 5 bases and J dropped 4; count of bases not matched to a gene: 7. Germline V gene data show CDR1 as PRHDT and CDR2 as FYEKMQ (reference sequence). The CDR3 extends over 16 amino acids. The CDR3 DNA sequence: TGTGCCAGCAGCCCACGGACTAGCGGGAGGCAATACGAGCAGTACTTC. The encoded protein is CASSPRTSGRQYEQYF.

This chain connects TRBV6-5 to TRBJ1-5; tentative D call: TRBD1 (5 bases). The CDR3 loop spans 15 amino acids. With 0 bases removed from V and 5 bases from J, the gap between germline ends came to 11 bases. The germline gives CDR1 MNHEY, CDR2 SVGAGI. The chain's CDR3 is CASSYSGGNYQPQHF. The CDR3 coding sequence is TGTGCCAGCAGTTACTCGGGGGGTAATTATCAGCCCCAGCATTTT.

The chain employs TRBV28 and TRBJ2-4; weak D call: TRBD2 (5 bases). V was shortened by 7 bases and J by 9 bases, with 19 bases between the two germline ends. Germline CDR1 is MDHEN and CDR2 is SYDVKM. This CDR3 has 14 amino acids. The CDR3 here is CASNAGGSKGIQYF. The CDR3 DNA reads TGTGCCAGCAACGCGGGTGGTTCTAAGGGCATTCAGTACTTC.

The chain is built from TRBV29-1 and TRBJ2-2, with D perhaps TRBD2 (7 bases). Germline values: CDR1 SQVTM, CDR2 ANQGSEA. V was trimmed by 3 bases and J by 2 bases, leaving 10 bases between them. The CDR3 totals 14 residues. In DNA, the CDR3 is TGCAGCGTTGACCCGGGGGGCAACACCGGGGAGCTGTTTTTT. Encoded protein: CSVDPGGNTGELFF.

V is TRBV7-2 and J is TRBJ2-5; 9 bases match TRBD1. The ends lost 6 bases at V and 9 bases at J; junction bases unmatched: 11. The CDR3 totals 14 residues. The germline CDR1 and CDR2 sequences are SGHTA and FQGNSA. The CDR3 protein is CASSLIGQGQAQYF. The DNA for the CDR3 is TGTGCCAGCAGTCTTATTGGACAGGGGCAGGCCCAGTACTTC. The whole variable domain, filled in from reference TRBV7-2 and TRBJ2-5, reads GAGVSQSPSNKVTEKGKDVELRCDPISGHTALYWYRQSLGQGLEFLIYFQGNSAPDKSGLPSDRFSAERTGGSVSTLTIQRTQQEDSAVYLCASSLIGQGQAQYFGPGTRLLVL.

This clone was counted a single time. The V call is TRBV27, the J call TRBJ1-2, with D tentatively TRBD1 (6 bases). The CDR3 extends over 15 amino acids. With 1 base removed from V and 4 bases from J, the gap between germline ends came to 13 bases. Germline CDR1 and CDR2: MNHEY and SMNVEV (reference sequence). In DNA, the CDR3 is TGTGCCAGCAGTTTATATTGGGGGCAAAGCTATGGCTACACCTTC. This translates into CASSLYWGQSYGYTF.

The J gene is TRBJ2-5, the V gene TRBV7-9, with 7 positions matching TRBD1. V shed 5 bases, J shed 2 bases, and the junction held 5 bases outside the gene matches. The CDR3 is made up of 14 amino acids. The germline gives CDR1 SEHNR, CDR2 FQNEAQ (reference sequence). The CDR3 sequence: CASSRTGPQETQYF. The CDR3 DNA reads as TGTGCCAGCAGCCGGACAGGACCTCAAGAGACCCAGTACTTC. Combining the CDR3 with reference TRBV7-9 and TRBJ2-5 gives the whole variable domain DTGVSQNPRHKITKRGQNVTFRCDPISEHNRLYWYRQTLGQGPEFLTYFQNEAQLEKSRLLSDRFSAERPKGSFSTLEIQRTEQGDSAMYLCASSRTGPQETQYFGPGTRLLVL.

The CDR3 reads CASSYGRGYGYTF. CDR3 nucleotides: TGTGCCAGCAGTTACGGCAGGGGGTATGGCTACACCTTC. V gene TRBV6-5 combines with J gene TRBJ1-2; 7 bases align to TRBD1. CDR1 MNHEY and CDR2 SVGAGI come from the germline V gene. The trim removed 2 bases at V and 5 bases at J, leaving 2 bases unmatched. The CDR3 has 13 residues.

V gene TRBV7-9 combines with J gene TRBJ1-4; 7 bases are shared with TRBD1. V trimming: 5 bases; J trimming: 3 bases; junction bases outside the gene matches: 6. The CDR3 loop spans 15 amino acids. Germline V lookup: CDR1 SEHNR, CDR2 FQNEAQ (reference sequence). The DNA of the CDR3 is TGTGCCAGCAGCCTTGGACAGGTTTCTAATGAAAAACTGTTTTTT. Amino acid sequence: CASSLGQVSNEKLFF.